The 32 T cell receptor beta chains in this list originate from one sample, sequenced in a study of cytomegalovirus exposure and HLA in healthy donors. A multiplex PCR was run with 60 Vbeta primers and 13 Jbeta primers. Some clones are missing from TCRdb's copy, which holds only in-frame ones; the method was immunoSEQ multiplex PCR. The repertoire holds roughly 200,000 clones, with over 65% as singletons. Sequenced material: PBMCs. These receptor sequences come from a man aged 18 to 29 in good health and CMV-seronegative.

This chain connects TRBV27 to TRBJ2-5, with 7 bases fitting TRBD1. The assigned J gene may be wrong: the sequence end matches TRBJ2-7 better. Germline CDR1 is MNHEY and CDR2 is SMNVEV (reference sequence). CDR3 length: 13 amino acids. The CDR3 sequence is CASSSDRVYEQYF. DNA of the CDR3: TGTGCCAGCAGTTCCGACAGGGTCTACGAGCAGTACTTC.

The CDR3 DNA sequence: TGTGCCAGCTCACCAATTCTAGCGGGAAGCACAGATACGCAGTATTTT. This translates into CASSPILAGSTDTQYF. The chain is built from TRBV18 and TRBJ2-3, with 9 positions matching TRBD2. Germline CDR1 reads KGHSH; CDR2 reads LQKENI. This CDR3 comprises 16 residues. V was clipped by 2 bases and J by 0 bases; unmatched bases: 3. Drawing the rest from reference TRBV18 and TRBJ2-3, the complete variable domain is NAGVMQNPRHLVRRRGQEARLRCSPMKGHSHVYWYRQLPEEGLKFMVYLQKENIIDESGMPKERFSAEFPKEGPSILRIQQVVRGDSAAYFCASSPILAGSTDTQYFGPGTRLTVL.

V is TRBV5-1 and J is TRBJ2-1, with TRBD2 identical over 12 bases. The CDR3 has 16 residues. With V trimmed by 3 bases and J by 4 bases, 5 bases remained unmatched. Germline lookup yields CDR1 SGHRS and CDR2 YFSETQ. The DNA for the CDR3 is TGCGCCAGCAGCTACCTAGCGGGAGGGGGGTACAATGAGCAGTTCTTC. It translates to CASSYLAGGGYNEQFF.

This clone has only a few counts. V gene TRBV4-1 combines with J gene TRBJ1-2; the D is unclear. This CDR3 is 15 amino acids long. The germline V gene has CDR1 MGHRA and CDR2 YSYEKL. Trimming shortened V by 0 bases and J by 2 bases, and 10 bases separated the two germline ends. CDR3 amino acids: CASSQDGGLNYGYTF. The CDR3 DNA reads as TGCGCCAGCAGCCAAGATGGCGGCTTAAACTATGGCTACACCTTC.

The sample holds a few counts of this clone. The rearrangement uses TRBV2 and TRBJ1-3; D gene uncertain. Trimming shortened V by 9 bases and J by 0 bases, and 30 bases separated the two germline ends. The germline CDR1 and CDR2 sequences are SNHLY and FYNNEI. This CDR3 has 20 amino acids. The CDR3 is CARRTSGRDIQPSSGNTIYF. The CDR3 DNA follows: TGTGCCAGAAGAACCTCGGGAAGAGATATCCAGCCAAGCTCTGGAAACACCATATATTTT.

The chain is built from TRBV25-1 and TRBJ2-3; 9 bases agree with TRBD2. This CDR3 has 14 residues. V dropped 4 bases and J dropped 1; count of bases not matched to a gene: 0. CDR1 MGHDK and CDR2 SYGVNS come from the germline V gene. The CDR3 loop reads CASSVAGGTDTQYF. The CDR3 DNA reads TGTGCCAGCAGTGTAGCGGGAGGCACAGATACGCAGTATTTT.

This clone has a handful of counts. DNA for the CDR3: TGTGCCACCAGCAGAGCCGGGACAGCAATCACTGAAGCTTTCTTT. It yields the protein CATSRAGTAITEAFF. The rearrangement uses TRBV15 and TRBJ1-1; 7 bases fit TRBD1. Unmatched junction bases numbered 6, after V lost 1 base and J lost 4 bases. CDR3 length: 15 amino acids. Per germline, CDR1 LNHNV and CDR2 YYDKDF (reference sequence).

The gene calls are TRBV7-6 and TRBJ2-1; TRBD1 agrees at 11 bases. Germline loops: CDR1 SGHVS, CDR2 FNYEAQ. This CDR3 region has 16 residues. V shed 4 bases and J 4 bases; nucleotides not matched to a gene: 6. The CDR3 is CASSYGQGASYNEQFF. In nucleotides, the CDR3 is TGTGCCAGCAGCTATGGACAGGGGGCTTCATACAATGAGCAGTTCTTC.

The chain employs TRBV4-1 and TRBJ2-4, with TRBD2 matching 8 bases. Germline CDR1 is MGHRA and CDR2 is YSYEKL. This CDR3 contains 20 residues. V shed 2 bases, J shed 0 bases, and the junction held 15 bases outside the gene matches. For the CDR3, the DNA is TGCGCCAGCAGCCAACCCGGGGGGGGCCCCTCGATCATAGCCAAAAACATTCAGTACTTC. This codes for CASSQPGGGPSIIAKNIQYF.

The chain couples TRBV6-5 to TRBJ2-5; 7 bases align to TRBD1. From germline, CDR1 is MNHEY and CDR2 SVGAGI. The V and J ends lost 6 bases and 5 bases, in that order; junction bases with no gene match: 9. The CDR3 consists of 14 residues. The CDR3 DNA follows: TGTGCCAGCAGCCTTCGACAGGGCCGGGAGACCCAGTACTTC. Its protein is CASSLRQGRETQYF.

This clone was seen only a few times. The V and J genes are TRBV14 and TRBJ2-1; 11 bases agree with TRBD2. This CDR3 comprises 17 residues. With V trimmed by 4 bases and J by 7 bases, 12 bases remained unmatched. Per germline, CDR1 SGHDN and CDR2 FVKESK. The chain's CDR3 is CASSRKPGLAVWNEQFF. The CDR3 nucleotides are TGTGCCAGCAGCCGCAAACCGGGACTAGCGGTTTGGAATGAGCAGTTCTTC.

The rearrangement uses TRBV7-3 and TRBJ2-2, with 13 positions matching TRBD2. With V trimmed by 2 bases and J by 6 bases, 6 bases remained unmatched. Germline lookup yields CDR1 SGHTA and CDR2 FQGTGA. The CDR3 is 17 residues long. The CDR3 nucleotides are TGTGCCAGCAGCTTAGGGACTAGCGGGATAGGCGCCGGGGAGCTGTTTTTT. It translates to CASSLGTSGIGAGELFF.

The chain joins TRBV28 to TRBJ2-7; D is uncertain. Germline values: CDR1 MDHEN, CDR2 SYDVKM. The ends were cut back, 2 bases at V and 3 bases at J, with 5 bases in the middle. The CDR3 extends over 12 amino acids. CDR3 nucleotides: TGTGCCAGCAGTTTAGCGGACTACGAGCAGTACTTC. Translated, it gives CASSLADYEQYF.

This chain joins TRBV27 and TRBJ2-7; 10 nucleotides align to TRBD2. Germline V gene sequence: CDR1 MNHEY, CDR2 SMNVEV (reference sequence). CDR3 length equals 14 residues. J gave up 6 bases and V 4 bases, and 6 bases lay outside the gene matches. This CDR3 reads CASSSSGRVREQYF. In DNA, the CDR3 is TGTGCCAGCAGTTCAAGCGGGAGGGTACGCGAGCAGTACTTC.

A few counts support this clone. The CDR3 DNA reads as TGTGCCAGCAGTGAGAAAGGGAGAGGAAGCGAGCAGTACTTC. The encoded protein is CASSEKGRGSEQYF. This chain connects TRBV6-1 to TRBJ2-7; possible D gene TRBD2, 5 bases. The CDR3 consists of 14 residues. Trimming removed 3 bases from V and 6 bases from J, with 15 bases in between. Germline loops: CDR1 MNHNS, CDR2 SASEGT.

This chain links TRBV6-1 with TRBJ1-5; perhaps TRBD1 as D (6 bases). CDR1 MNHNS and CDR2 SASEGT come from the germline V gene. This CDR3 region has 14 residues. With 6 bases removed from V and 7 bases from J, the gap between germline ends came to 16 bases. CDR3 region: CASSKGGAEQPQHF. For the CDR3, the DNA is TGTGCCAGCAGCAAAGGGGGGGCGGAACAGCCCCAGCATTTT.

This chain uses TRBV19 with TRBJ2-1; tentative D call: TRBD1 (6 bases). V gave up 4 bases and J gave up 3 bases, with 13 bases separating them. Per germline, CDR1 LNHDA and CDR2 SQIVND (reference sequence). The CDR3 contains 15 residues. CDR3 residues: CASSSGQSDYNEQFF. The DNA for the CDR3 is TGTGCCAGTAGTAGCGGACAGTCGGACTACAATGAGCAGTTCTTC. Full variable domain (remainder filled in from reference TRBV19 and TRBJ2-1): DGGITQSPKYLFRKEGQNVTLSCEQNLNHDAMYWYRQDPGQGLRLIYYSQIVNDFQKGDIAEGYSVSREKKESFPLTVTSAQKNPTAFYLCASSSGQSDYNEQFFGPGTRLTVL.

Worth noting for this clone: Additional DNA sequences in this sample encode the identical CDR3. V usage is TRBV9 and J usage is TRBJ1-2; 8 bases align to TRBD1. The CDR3 has 14 amino acids. Per the germline V gene, CDR1 is SGDLS and CDR2 is YYNGEE. J lost 3 bases, V lost 2 bases, and 3 bases had no gene match. Here the CDR3 reads CASSVGQGDYGYTF. CDR3 DNA: TGTGCCAGCAGCGTCGGACAGGGAGACTATGGCTACACCTTC. Using reference TRBV9 and TRBJ1-2 for the parts outside the CDR3, the full variable domain is DSGVTQTPKHLITATGQRVTLRCSPRSGDLSVYWYQQSLDQGLQFLIQYYNGEERAKGNILERFSAQQFPDLHSELNLSSLELGDSALYFCASSVGQGDYGYTFGSGTRLTVV.

This clone was detected only once. The V call is TRBV6-6, the J call TRBJ2-2, with 8 bases lining up with TRBD1. CDR1 MNHNY and CDR2 SVGAGI come from the germline V gene (reference sequence). The J segment lost 1 base and the V segment lost 7 bases, leaving 8 bases of the junction unmatched. CDR3 length: 16 amino acids. The CDR3 loop is CASTLSDRVNTGELFF. DNA of the CDR3: TGTGCCAGCACCTTATCGGACAGGGTGAACACCGGGGAGCTGTTTTTT.

The gene calls are TRBV18 and TRBJ1-2, with TRBD1 matching 8 bases. Germline V gene sequence: CDR1 KGHSH, CDR2 LQKENI. The CDR3 loop spans 14 amino acids. J lost 5 bases, V lost 4 bases, and 6 bases had no gene match. CDR3 DNA: TGTGCCAGCTCACTTGGACAGGGCGGGTATGGCTACACCTTC. It translates to CASSLGQGGYGYTF.

This clone was seen a few times. This chain links TRBV19 with TRBJ2-1, with 7 bases fitting TRBD2. The V gene's germline CDR1 is LNHDA and CDR2 SQIVND (reference sequence). V gave up 5 bases and J gave up 8 bases; unmatched junction bases: 6. The CDR3 is 13 residues long. In nucleotides, the CDR3 is TGTGCCAGTAGTGCAAGGGGAGGGGATGAGCAGTTCTTC. Amino acids: CASSARGGDEQFF.

The J gene is TRBJ1-6, the V gene TRBV25-1; the D gene is possibly TRBD1 (6 bases). The length of the CDR3 is 12 residues. V gave up 5 bases and J gave up 9 bases, with 8 bases separating them. Germline-derived CDR1 and CDR2 are MGHDK and SYGVNS. The chain's CDR3 is CASSHRVSPLHF. The CDR3 DNA reads TGTGCCAGCAGTCACAGGGTTTCACCCCTCCACTTT.

This chain links TRBV6-5 with TRBJ1-5; D perhaps matches TRBD1 (5 bases). The CDR3 has 13 residues. Per the germline V gene, CDR1 is MNHEY and CDR2 is SVGAGI. Trimming cost V 6 bases and J 2 bases, with 8 bases left between them. CDR3 region: CASSAGRNQPQHF. CDR3 DNA sequence: TGTGCCAGCAGCGCGGGGCGCAATCAGCCCCAGCATTTT.

The chain has TRBV5-1 and TRBJ1-3; perhaps TRBD1 as D (6 bases). Germline CDR1 is SGHRS and CDR2 is YFSETQ. V lost 0 bases, J lost 1 base, and 11 bases lay in between. The CDR3 spans 16 residues. In nucleotides, the CDR3 is TGCGCCAGCAGCTTGGGCCGCACAGGGTCTGGAAACACCATATATTTT. Residues: CASSLGRTGSGNTIYF.

The gene calls are TRBV19 and TRBJ1-2; D perhaps matches TRBD1 (6 bases). The CDR3 loop spans 16 amino acids. The V end lost 4 bases, the J end lost 4 bases, and 19 bases lay between the germline ends. The germline V gene encodes CDR1 LNHDA and CDR2 SQIVND (reference sequence). The CDR3 sequence is CASSTGPRGSFYGYTF. The CDR3 region has the DNA TGTGCCAGTAGTACCGGCCCCAGGGGTTCCTTCTATGGCTACACCTTC.

V is TRBV7-8 and J is TRBJ2-7; 8 nucleotides line up with TRBD1. The CDR3 length is 15 residues. With V trimmed by 2 bases and J by 2 bases, 5 bases remained unmatched. CDR1 and CDR2 (germline): SGHVS, FQNEAQ. In DNA, the CDR3 is TGTGCCAGCAGCTTACAGGGGGCTATAGCCTACGAGCAGTACTTC. It specifies CASSLQGAIAYEQYF.

This clone was seen a single time. The rearrangement joins TRBV9 to TRBJ1-2; D remains unclear. V was clipped by 0 bases and J by 2 bases, with 8 bases between them. This CDR3 has 14 amino acids. Germline CDR1 is SGDLS and CDR2 is YYNGEE. DNA of the CDR3: TGTGCCAGCAGCGTAGGCCAACTAAACTATGGCTACACCTTC. Amino acid sequence: CASSVGQLNYGYTF. The entire variable domain, with the rest obtained from reference TRBV9 and TRBJ1-2, is as follows: DSGVTQTPKHLITATGQRVTLRCSPRSGDLSVYWYQQSLDQGLQFLIQYYNGEERAKGNILERFSAQQFPDLHSELNLSSLELGDSALYFCASSVGQLNYGYTFGSGTRLTVV.

The chain recombines TRBV6-5 with TRBJ2-3, with D perhaps TRBD2 (6 bases). The germline V gene has CDR1 MNHEY and CDR2 SVGAGI. V was shortened by 8 bases and J by 1 base, with 13 bases between the two germline ends. The CDR3 consists of 14 residues. The CDR3 spells CASGSQRGTDTQYF. CDR3 DNA: TGTGCCAGCGGGAGCCAGCGGGGCACAGATACGCAGTATTTT.

This rearrangement joins TRBV30 to TRBJ2-7; 10 bases line up with TRBD1. The germline V gene has CDR1 GTSNPN and CDR2 SVGIG (reference sequence). The CDR3 is 16 residues long. J gave up 9 bases and V 2 bases, and 16 bases lay outside the gene matches. The DNA of the CDR3 is TGTGCCTGGAGTCCAAACGCCGGGACAGGGGTATCTCGGCAGTACTTC. Its translation is CAWSPNAGTGVSRQYF.

The gene calls are TRBV6-1 and TRBJ1-2; 9 bases are a match to TRBD1. The V gene end was trimmed by 5 bases and the J gene end by 4 bases; junction bases not matched to a gene: 5. There are 14 residues in the CDR3. The germline V gene encodes CDR1 MNHNS and CDR2 SASEGT. CDR3 bases: TGTGCCAGCAGTCGGGACAGGGTCGGCTATGGCTACACCTTC. Amino acids: CASSRDRVGYGYTF.

The chain recombines TRBV7-9 with TRBJ2-7; the D is unclear. From germline, CDR1 is SEHNR and CDR2 FQNEAQ (reference sequence). The CDR3 consists of 14 residues. Trimming left V 0 bases short and J 0 bases short, with 6 bases between. DNA for the CDR3: TGTGCCAGCAGCTTAGCGCAGTACTCCTACGAGCAGTACTTC. It translates to CASSLAQYSYEQYF.

This clone was found a few times. The J gene is TRBJ2-3, the V gene TRBV5-1, with 7 bases aligning to TRBD2. The CDR3 is 14 residues long. V lost 4 bases and J lost 4; bases outside the gene matches: 6. From germline, CDR1 is SGHRS and CDR2 YFSETQ. Here the CDR3 DNA reads TGCGCCAGCAGCCCTTCGGGGAGGGCAGATACGCAGTATTTT. Translated: CASSPSGRADTQYF. Based on the CDR3 plus reference TRBV5-1 and TRBJ2-3, the full variable domain is KAGVTQTPRYLIKTRGQQVTLSCSPISGHRSVSWYQQTPGQGLQFLFEYFSETQRNKGNFPGRFSGRQFSNSRSEMNVSTLELGDSALYLCASSPSGRADTQYFGPGTRLTVL.